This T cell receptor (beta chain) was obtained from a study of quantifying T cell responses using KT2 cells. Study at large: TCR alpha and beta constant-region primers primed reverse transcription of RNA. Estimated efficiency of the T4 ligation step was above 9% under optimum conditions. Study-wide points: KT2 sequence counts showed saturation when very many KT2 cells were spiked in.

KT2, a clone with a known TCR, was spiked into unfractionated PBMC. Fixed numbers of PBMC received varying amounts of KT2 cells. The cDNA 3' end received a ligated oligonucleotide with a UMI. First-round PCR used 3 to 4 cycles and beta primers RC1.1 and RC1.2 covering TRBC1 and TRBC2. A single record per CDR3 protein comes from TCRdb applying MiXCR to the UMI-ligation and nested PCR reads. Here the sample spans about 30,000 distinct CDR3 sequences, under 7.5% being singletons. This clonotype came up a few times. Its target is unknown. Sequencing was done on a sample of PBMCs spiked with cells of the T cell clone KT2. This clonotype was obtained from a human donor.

DNA of the CDR3: TGTGCCAGCAGTCCCAGTGGGTCTGGGGCCAACGTCCTGACTTTC. It is translated as CASSPSGSGANVLTF. The chain employs TRBV12-3 or TRBV12-4 and TRBJ2-6; D ambiguous. The CDR3 has 15 amino acids. V dropped 5 bases and J dropped 1 base, with 9 bases sitting between them.